This record covers a single T cell receptor (beta chain). The CDR3 spans 14 residues. Trimming removed 6 bases at V and 6 bases at J, with 15 bases between. Germline CDR1 SGHAT, CDR2 FQNNGV. The data were obtained in a study of cytomegalovirus exposure and HLA in healthy donors. PCR amplification relied on 60 Vbeta primers (plus 13 Jbeta primers). Sequencing used immunoSEQ multiplex PCR; TCRdb keeps in-frame clones, though not all of them. This table has some 200,000 clones, 80% to 85% appearing once. The specimen was PBMCs. The sequence derives from a man aged 50 or older in good health and CMV-seronegative. This chain joins TRBV11-2 and TRBJ1-5; a possible D gene is TRBD1 (6 bases). The DNA for the CDR3 is TGTGCCAGCAGTCCTACAGGGTCCGCTCAGCCCCAGCATTTT. It translates to CASSPTGSAQPQHF.